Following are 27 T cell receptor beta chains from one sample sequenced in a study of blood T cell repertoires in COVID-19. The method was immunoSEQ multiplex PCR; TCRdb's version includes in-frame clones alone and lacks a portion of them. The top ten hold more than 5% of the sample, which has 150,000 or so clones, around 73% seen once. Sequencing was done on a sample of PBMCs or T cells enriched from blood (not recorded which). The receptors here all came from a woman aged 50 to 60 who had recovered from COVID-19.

The CDR3 reads CASSFAGKNTIYF. The CDR3 region has the DNA TGTGCCAGCAGCTTCGCGGGGAAGAACACCATATATTTT. V is TRBV7-2 and J is TRBJ1-3, with D unresolved. CDR1 and CDR2 from the germline V gene are SGHTA and FQGNSA. The length of the CDR3 is 13 residues. V was clipped by 3 bases and J by 7 bases, with 10 bases between them.

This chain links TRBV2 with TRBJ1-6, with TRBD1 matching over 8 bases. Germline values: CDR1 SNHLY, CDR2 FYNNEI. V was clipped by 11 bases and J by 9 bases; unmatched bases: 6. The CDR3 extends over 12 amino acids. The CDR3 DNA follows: TGTGCCGGACGCGACAGGGGTTCACCCCTCCACTTT. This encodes CAGRDRGSPLHF.

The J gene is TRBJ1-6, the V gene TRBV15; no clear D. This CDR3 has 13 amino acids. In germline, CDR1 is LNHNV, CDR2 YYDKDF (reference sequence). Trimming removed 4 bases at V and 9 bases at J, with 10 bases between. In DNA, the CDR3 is TGTGCCACCAGCAACGGGAGGCGTTCACCCCTCCACTTT. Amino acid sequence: CATSNGRRSPLHF.

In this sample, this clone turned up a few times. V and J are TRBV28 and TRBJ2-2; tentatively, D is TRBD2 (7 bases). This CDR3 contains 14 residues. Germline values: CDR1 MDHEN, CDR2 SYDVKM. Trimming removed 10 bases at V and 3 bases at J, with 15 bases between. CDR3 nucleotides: TGTGCCACCAGAGGGGGGGATCACACCGGGGAGCTGTTTTTT. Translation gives CATRGGDHTGELFF.

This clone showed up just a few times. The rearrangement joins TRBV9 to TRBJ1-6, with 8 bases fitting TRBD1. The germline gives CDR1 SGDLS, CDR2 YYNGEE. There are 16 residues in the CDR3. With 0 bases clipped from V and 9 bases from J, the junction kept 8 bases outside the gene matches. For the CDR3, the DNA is TGTGCCAGCAGCGTAGAGGCAGGGGGCTTAAGTTCACCCCTCCACTTT. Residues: CASSVEAGGLSSPLHF.

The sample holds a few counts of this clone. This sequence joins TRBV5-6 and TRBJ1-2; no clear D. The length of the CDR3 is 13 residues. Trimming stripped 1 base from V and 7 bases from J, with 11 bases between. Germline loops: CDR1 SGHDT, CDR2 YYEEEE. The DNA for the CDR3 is TGTGCCAGCAGCTTGAATCAGGAAGCTGGCTACACCTTC. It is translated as CASSLNQEAGYTF.

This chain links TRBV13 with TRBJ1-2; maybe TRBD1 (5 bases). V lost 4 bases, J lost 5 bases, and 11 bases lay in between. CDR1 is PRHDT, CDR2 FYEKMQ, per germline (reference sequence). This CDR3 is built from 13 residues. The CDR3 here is CASSSSGRYGYTF. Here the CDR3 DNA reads TGTGCCAGCAGCTCCTCAGGGAGGTATGGCTACACCTTC.

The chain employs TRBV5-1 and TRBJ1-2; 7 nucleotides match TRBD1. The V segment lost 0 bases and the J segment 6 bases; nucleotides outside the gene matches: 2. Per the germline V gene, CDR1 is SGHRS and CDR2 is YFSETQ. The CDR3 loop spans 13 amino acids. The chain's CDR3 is CASSLAGTDGYTF. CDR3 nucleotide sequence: TGCGCCAGCAGCTTGGCAGGGACAGATGGCTACACCTTC. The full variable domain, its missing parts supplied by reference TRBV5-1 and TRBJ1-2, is KAGVTQTPRYLIKTRGQQVTLSCSPISGHRSVSWYQQTPGQGLQFLFEYFSETQRNKGNFPGRFSGRQFSNSRSEMNVSTLELGDSALYLCASSLAGTDGYTFGSGTRLTVV.

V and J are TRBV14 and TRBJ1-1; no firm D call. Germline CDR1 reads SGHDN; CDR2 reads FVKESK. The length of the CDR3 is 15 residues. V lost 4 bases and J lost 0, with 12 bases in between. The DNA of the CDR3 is TGTGCCAGCAGCCCCACAGCAAATCTGAACACTGAAGCTTTCTTT. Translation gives CASSPTANLNTEAFF.

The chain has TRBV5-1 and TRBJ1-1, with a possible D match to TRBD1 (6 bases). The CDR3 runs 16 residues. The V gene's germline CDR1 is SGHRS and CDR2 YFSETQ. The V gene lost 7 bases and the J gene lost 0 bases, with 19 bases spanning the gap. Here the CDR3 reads CASEVGTNEMNTEAFF. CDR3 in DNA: TGCGCCAGCGAAGTAGGGACAAACGAAATGAACACTGAAGCTTTCTTT.

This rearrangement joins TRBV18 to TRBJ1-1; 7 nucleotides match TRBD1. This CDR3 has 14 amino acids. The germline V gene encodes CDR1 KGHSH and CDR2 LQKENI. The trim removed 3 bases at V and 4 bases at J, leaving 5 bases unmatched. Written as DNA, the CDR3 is TGTGCCAGCTCACCGGAATACAGGGGCACTGAAGCTTTCTTT. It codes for CASSPEYRGTEAFF.

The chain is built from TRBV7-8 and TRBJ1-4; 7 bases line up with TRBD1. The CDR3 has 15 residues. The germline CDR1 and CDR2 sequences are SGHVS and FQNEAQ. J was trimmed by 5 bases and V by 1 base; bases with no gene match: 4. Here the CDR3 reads CASSLDRGGNEKLFF. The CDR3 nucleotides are TGTGCCAGCAGCTTAGACAGGGGAGGCAATGAAAAACTGTTTTTT.

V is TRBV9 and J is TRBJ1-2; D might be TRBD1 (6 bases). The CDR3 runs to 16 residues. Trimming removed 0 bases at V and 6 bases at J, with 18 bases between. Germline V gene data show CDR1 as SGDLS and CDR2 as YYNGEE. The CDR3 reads CASSVDPTGLRNGYTF. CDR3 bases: TGTGCCAGCAGCGTAGACCCGACAGGTCTCAGGAATGGCTACACCTTC.

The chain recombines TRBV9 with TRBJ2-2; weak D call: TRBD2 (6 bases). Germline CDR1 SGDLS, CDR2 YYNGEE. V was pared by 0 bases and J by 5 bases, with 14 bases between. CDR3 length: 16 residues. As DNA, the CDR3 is TGTGCCAGCAGCGTAGTTTGGGGTGCGGGGACCGGGGAGCTGTTTTTT. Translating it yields CASSVVWGAGTGELFF. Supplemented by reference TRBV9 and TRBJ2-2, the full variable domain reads DSGVTQTPKHLITATGQRVTLRCSPRSGDLSVYWYQQSLDQGLQFLIQYYNGEERAKGNILERFSAQQFPDLHSELNLSSLELGDSALYFCASSVVWGAGTGELFFGEGSRLTVL.

CDR3 sequence reads: CASSFGVDNGYTF. As DNA, the CDR3 is TGTGCCAGCAGTTTCGGGGTCGACAATGGCTACACCTTC. The chain recombines TRBV28 with TRBJ1-2; D unresolved. Trimming pared 3 bases from V and 6 bases from J, leaving 11 bases between. CDR3 length: 13 amino acids. Germline CDR1 and CDR2: MDHEN and SYDVKM.

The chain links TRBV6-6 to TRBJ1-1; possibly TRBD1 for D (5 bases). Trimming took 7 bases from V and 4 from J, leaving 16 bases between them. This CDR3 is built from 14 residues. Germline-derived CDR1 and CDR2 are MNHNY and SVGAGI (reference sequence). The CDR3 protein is CASTSFQTGTEAFF. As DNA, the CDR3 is TGTGCCAGCACCTCCTTCCAAACAGGCACTGAAGCTTTCTTT.

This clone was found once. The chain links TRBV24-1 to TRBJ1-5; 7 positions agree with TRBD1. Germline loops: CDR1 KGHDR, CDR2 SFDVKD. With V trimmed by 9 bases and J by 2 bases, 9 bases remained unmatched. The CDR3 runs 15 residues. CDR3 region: CATAKGGSGNQPQHF. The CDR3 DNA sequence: TGTGCCACCGCCAAAGGGGGCTCGGGCAATCAGCCCCAGCATTTT.

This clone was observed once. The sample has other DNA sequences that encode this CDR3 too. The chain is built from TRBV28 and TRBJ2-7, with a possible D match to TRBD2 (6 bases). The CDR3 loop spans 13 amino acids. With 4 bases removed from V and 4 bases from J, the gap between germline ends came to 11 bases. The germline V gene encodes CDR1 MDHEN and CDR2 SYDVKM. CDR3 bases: TGTGCCAGCAGTTCGCTTGGGGGGTACGAGCAGTACGTC. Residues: CASSSLGGYEQYV.

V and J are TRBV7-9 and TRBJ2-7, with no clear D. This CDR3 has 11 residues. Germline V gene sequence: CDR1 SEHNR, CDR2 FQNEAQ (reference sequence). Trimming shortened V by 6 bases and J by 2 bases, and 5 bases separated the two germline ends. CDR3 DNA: TGTGCCAGCAGACCTACCTACGAGCAGTACGTC. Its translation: CASRPTYEQYV.

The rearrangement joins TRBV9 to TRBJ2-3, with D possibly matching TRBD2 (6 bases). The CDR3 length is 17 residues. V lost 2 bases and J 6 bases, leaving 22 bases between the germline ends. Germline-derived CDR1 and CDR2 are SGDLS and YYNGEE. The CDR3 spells CASSVTASASPGDTQYF. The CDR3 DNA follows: TGTGCCAGCAGCGTCACCGCTAGCGCGTCTCCGGGTGATACGCAGTATTTT.

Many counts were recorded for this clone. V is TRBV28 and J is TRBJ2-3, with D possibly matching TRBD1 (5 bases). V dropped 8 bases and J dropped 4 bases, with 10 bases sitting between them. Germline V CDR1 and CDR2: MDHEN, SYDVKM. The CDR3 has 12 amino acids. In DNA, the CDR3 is TGTGCCAGCGGGTGGGGCGCAGATACGCAGTATTTT. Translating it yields CASGWGADTQYF.

The CDR3 is CASSLLTRELFF. In DNA, the CDR3 is TGTGCCAGCAGTTTATTGACTCGGGAGCTGTTTTTT. This chain connects TRBV28 to TRBJ2-2; D gene ambiguous. Trimming took 1 base from V and 9 from J, leaving 6 bases between them. The CDR3 consists of 12 residues. CDR1 is MDHEN and CDR2 is SYDVKM in the germline V gene.

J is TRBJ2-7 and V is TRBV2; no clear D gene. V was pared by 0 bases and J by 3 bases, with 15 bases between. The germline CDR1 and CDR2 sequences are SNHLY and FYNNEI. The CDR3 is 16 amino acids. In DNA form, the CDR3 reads TGTGCCAGCAGTGAAGCTGAGTACCTCCTCTACTACGAGCAGTACGTC. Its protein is CASSEAEYLLYYEQYV.

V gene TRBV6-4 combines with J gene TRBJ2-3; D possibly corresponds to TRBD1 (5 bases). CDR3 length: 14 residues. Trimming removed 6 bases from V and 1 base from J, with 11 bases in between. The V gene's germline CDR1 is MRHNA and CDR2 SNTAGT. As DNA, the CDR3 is TGTGCCAGCAGCCCAGTAGGGGGCACAGATACGCAGTATTTT. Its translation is CASSPVGGTDTQYF.

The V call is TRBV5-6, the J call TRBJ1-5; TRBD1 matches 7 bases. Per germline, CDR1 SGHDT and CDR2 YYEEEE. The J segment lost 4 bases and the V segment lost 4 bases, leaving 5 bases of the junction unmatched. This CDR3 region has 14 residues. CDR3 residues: CASSLGQTNQPQHF. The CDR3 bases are TGTGCCAGCAGCCTGGGACAGACTAATCAGCCCCAGCATTTT.

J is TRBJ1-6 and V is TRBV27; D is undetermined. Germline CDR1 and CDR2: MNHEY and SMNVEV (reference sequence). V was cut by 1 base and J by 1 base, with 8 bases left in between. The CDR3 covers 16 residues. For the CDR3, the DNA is TGTGCCAGCAGTTTATATGAGGGTTCCTATAATTCACCCCTCCACTTT. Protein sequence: CASSLYEGSYNSPLHF.

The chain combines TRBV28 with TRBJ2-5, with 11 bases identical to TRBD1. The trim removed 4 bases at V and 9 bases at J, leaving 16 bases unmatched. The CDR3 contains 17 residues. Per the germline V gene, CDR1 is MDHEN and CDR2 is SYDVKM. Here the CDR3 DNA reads TGTGCCAGCAGTTCGTTGGATGGACAGGGGGCTTTTAGGGCCCAGTACTTC. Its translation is CASSSLDGQGAFRAQYF.